The 29 T cell receptor beta chains presented below share a single source sample, sequenced in a study of blood T cell repertoires in COVID-19. The table came from immunoSEQ multiplex PCR; TCRdb's copy has only in-frame clones and leaves some out. Seen here are over 150,000 clones, 80% to 90% observed once, and the top ten hold roughly 9.1%. Sequenced sample: peripheral blood. The receptors come from a man between 50 and 59 years old with active or convalescent COVID-19.

The chain uses TRBV6-4 and TRBJ2-3, with D maybe TRBD1 (6 bases). This CDR3 has 14 residues. Trimming shortened V by 0 bases and J by 8 bases, and 12 bases separated the two germline ends. Per germline, CDR1 MRHNA and CDR2 SNTAGT. For the CDR3, the DNA is TGTGCCAGCAGTGACTCGTCAGGGGTTGCTACGCAGTATTTT. Translation gives CASSDSSGVATQYF.

This clone has at least ten counts. This chain joins TRBV5-3 and TRBJ1-5, with unresolved D. TRBV5-3 belongs to the ORF category, with a function that is uncertain. Trimming removed 3 bases at V and 5 bases at J, with 18 bases between. The CDR3 length is 16 residues. The CDR3 nucleotides read TGTGCCAGAAGCTCCCCTTGCGACGACGGAGATCAGCCCCAGCATTTT. The encoded protein is CARSSPCDDGDQPQHF.

J is TRBJ1-5 and V is TRBV27, with TRBD1 identical over 9 bases. The CDR3 length is 16 residues. Germline-derived CDR1 and CDR2 are MNHEY and SMNVEV (reference sequence). V gave up 2 bases and J gave up 3 bases; unmatched junction bases: 5. The CDR3 DNA is TGTGCCAGCAGTTTACCGGGACAGGGAAACAATCAGCCCCAGCATTTT. Translation gives CASSLPGQGNNQPQHF.

This chain connects TRBV2 to TRBJ1-3; D might be TRBD1 (6 bases). Germline CDR1 SNHLY, CDR2 FYNNEI. The CDR3 totals 14 residues. V was cut by 8 bases and J by 1 base, with 12 bases left in between. CDR3 protein: CASLKDSSGNTIYF. The CDR3 nucleotides read TGTGCCAGCCTCAAGGACAGTTCTGGAAACACCATATATTTT.

The chain is built from TRBV2 and TRBJ2-1; 9 positions agree with TRBD2. CDR1 and CDR2 (germline): SNHLY, FYNNEI. CDR3 length equals 16 residues. The V gene end was trimmed by 7 bases and the J gene end by 6 bases; junction bases not matched to a gene: 13. The CDR3 DNA reads TGTGCCAGCATTTTAACCGGGACTAGCAGAGGCAATGAGCAGTTCTTC. Protein: CASILTGTSRGNEQFF.

Turning to this clone: The junction differs from germline at one of its ends, possibly a read error. This chain uses TRBV9 with TRBJ2-7; D may be TRBD1 (5 bases). Germline CDR1 reads SGDLS; CDR2 reads YYNGEE. This CDR3 has 15 amino acids. For the CDR3, the DNA is TGTGCCAGCAGCGTAGGCGCTGGGGCCTCCTCCGAGCAGTACTTC. Translation: CASSVGAGASSEQYF. Full variable domain (remainder filled in from reference TRBV9 and TRBJ2-7): DSGVTQTPKHLITATGQRVTLRCSPRSGDLSVYWYQQSLDQGLQFLIQYYNGEERAKGNILERFSAQQFPDLHSELNLSSLELGDSALYFCASSVGAGASSEQYFGPGTRLTVT.

The J gene is TRBJ1-3, the V gene TRBV7-9; no reliable D call. Germline V gene sequence: CDR1 SEHNR, CDR2 FQNEAQ (reference sequence). The V end lost 5 bases, the J end lost 0 bases, and 17 bases lay between the germline ends. The CDR3 covers 17 residues. CDR3 amino acids: CASSQKERGLSGNTIYF. DNA of the CDR3: TGTGCCAGCAGCCAGAAAGAGAGAGGACTCTCTGGAAACACCATATATTTT.

The CDR3 is CATSREGQGAPLHF. In nucleotides, the CDR3 is TGTGCCACCAGCAGAGAGGGACAGGGAGCACCCCTCCACTTT. The V call is TRBV15, the J call TRBJ1-6; 9 bases agree with TRBD1. The CDR3 runs to 14 residues. Germline V lookup: CDR1 LNHNV, CDR2 YYDKDF (reference sequence). V shed 0 bases, J shed 11 bases, and the junction held 2 bases outside the gene matches.

This clone appeared once. This rearrangement joins TRBV4-2 to TRBJ2-2; D is ambiguous. CDR3 size: 15 residues. Trimming cost V 1 base and J 0 bases, with 6 bases left between them. Germline V gene data show CDR1 as LGHNA and CDR2 as YNFKEQ. The CDR3 sequence: CASSQGGSNTGELFF. DNA of the CDR3: TGTGCCAGCAGCCAAGGAGGTTCGAACACCGGGGAGCTGTTTTTT.

To note about this clone: Other DNA variants within this sample encode the same CDR3. J is TRBJ1-5 and V is TRBV30; no firm D call. The germline V and J ends were trimmed by 0 bases and 1 base, with 4 bases remaining between them. This CDR3 is built from 13 residues. Germline V gene sequence: CDR1 GTSNPN, CDR2 SVGIG (reference sequence). The CDR3 loop is CAWSVQSNQPQHF. In DNA, the CDR3 is TGTGCCTGGAGTGTACAAAGCAATCAGCCCCAGCATTTT. Variable domain in full (rest from reference TRBV30 and TRBJ1-5): SQTIHQWPATLVQPVGSPLSLECTVEGTSNPNLYWYRQAAGRGLQLLFYSVGIGQISSEVPQNLSASRPQDRQFILSSKKLLLSDSGFYLCAWSVQSNQPQHFGDGTRLSIL.

Written as DNA, the CDR3 is TGTGCCAGCCTCTCGGACAGTTCCTACGAGCAGTACTTC. It yields the protein CASLSDSSYEQYF. The chain joins TRBV12-3 or TRBV12-4 to TRBJ2-7; possible D gene TRBD1, 6 bases. V was trimmed by 8 bases and J by 1 base, leaving 12 bases between them. This CDR3 comprises 13 residues.

As regards this clone: The sample carries other DNA sequences with the same CDR3. This sequence joins TRBV30 and TRBJ1-3; D is ambiguous. Germline loops: CDR1 GTSNPN, CDR2 SVGIG (reference sequence). V lost 0 bases and J lost 1, with 10 bases in between. The CDR3 covers 15 residues. CDR3 bases: TGTGCCTGGAGTGTGGGAGGGAGGTCTGGAAACACCATATATTTT. Translation gives CAWSVGGRSGNTIYF.

V gene TRBV12-2 combines with J gene TRBJ1-5; the table's TRBD1 call for D was not verified on the DNA. TRBV12-2 is classified as a pseudogene. The CDR3 length is 16 residues. The CDR3 protein is CASRLETVSSNQPQHF. DNA of the CDR3: TGTGCAAGTCGCTTAGAGACAGTATCTAGCAATCAGCCCCAGCATTTT.

The chain joins TRBV11-2 to TRBJ2-7; D is uncertain. V was trimmed by 1 base and J by 0 bases, leaving 13 bases between them. Germline CDR1 reads SGHAT; CDR2 reads FQNNGV. This CDR3 contains 16 residues. CDR3 region: CASSLGRRLSSYEQYF. The DNA for the CDR3 is TGTGCCAGCAGCTTAGGACGGAGATTGAGCTCCTACGAGCAGTACTTC.

V and J are TRBV5-6 and TRBJ1-1; 7 nucleotides match TRBD1. CDR1 SGHDT and CDR2 YYEEEE come from the germline V gene. The junction had 11 bases not matched to a gene; V was cut back by 3 bases and J by 6 bases. The CDR3 covers 15 residues. The CDR3 bases are TGTGCCAGCAGCTACCGACAGGGTGGAAAGTCTGAAGCTTTCTTT. Translating gives CASSYRQGGKSEAFF.

This chain links TRBV9 with TRBJ1-1; D uncertain. In germline, CDR1 is SGDLS, CDR2 YYNGEE. The CDR3 is 15 amino acids. V lost 3 bases and J lost 1, with 13 bases in between. The chain's CDR3 is CASSAIPGANTEAFF. The DNA for the CDR3 is TGTGCCAGCAGCGCCATTCCCGGAGCGAACACTGAAGCTTTCTTT. Looking up the rest from reference TRBV9 and TRBJ1-1 gives the full variable domain: DSGVTQTPKHLITATGQRVTLRCSPRSGDLSVYWYQQSLDQGLQFLIQYYNGEERAKGNILERFSAQQFPDLHSELNLSSLELGDSALYFCASSAIPGANTEAFFGQGTRLTVV.

This clone appeared a few times. The chain carries TRBV5-1 and TRBJ1-6; tentatively, D is TRBD1 (5 bases). The length of the CDR3 is 15 residues. Germline lookup yields CDR1 SGHRS and CDR2 YFSETQ. Trimming left V 0 bases short and J 7 bases short, with 11 bases between. The DNA for the CDR3 is TGCGCCAGCAGCTTGGATCCGGGGGGGAATTCACCCCTCCACTTT. Translated, it gives CASSLDPGGNSPLHF. The complete variable domain, with remaining parts taken from reference TRBV5-1 and TRBJ1-6, reads KAGVTQTPRYLIKTRGQQVTLSCSPISGHRSVSWYQQTPGQGLQFLFEYFSETQRNKGNFPGRFSGRQFSNSRSEMNVSTLELGDSALYLCASSLDPGGNSPLHFGNGTRLTVT.

The rearrangement links TRBV15 to TRBJ2-5, with D perhaps matching TRBD2 (6 bases). Germline loops: CDR1 LNHNV, CDR2 YYDKDF (reference sequence). V was pared by 6 bases and J by 6 bases, with 14 bases between. The CDR3 is 13 amino acids. The CDR3 loop reads CATSVGTSQTQYF. CDR3 nucleotide sequence: TGTGCCACCAGTGTTGGGACTTCCCAGACCCAGTACTTC. The variable domain in full, completed from reference TRBV15 and TRBJ2-5, reads DAMVIQNPRYQVTQFGKPVTLSCSQTLNHNVMYWYQQKSSQAPKLLFHYYDKDFNNEADTPDNFQSRRPNTSFCFLDIRSPGLGDTAMYLCATSVGTSQTQYFGPGTRLLVL.

The V and J genes are TRBV4-1 and TRBJ2-2; 11 nucleotides line up with TRBD1. Unmatched junction bases numbered 3, after V lost 1 base and J lost 5 bases. The CDR3 length is 16 residues. Germline loops: CDR1 MGHRA, CDR2 YSYEKL. The chain's CDR3 is CASSQGGDRGTGELFF. The CDR3 DNA sequence: TGCGCCAGCAGCCAAGGGGGGGACAGGGGGACCGGGGAGCTGTTTTTT.

This chain links TRBV6-5 with TRBJ1-5, with D unclear. Germline CDR1 reads MNHEY; CDR2 reads SVGAGI. Trimming stripped 6 bases from V and 5 bases from J, with 17 bases between. There are 15 residues in the CDR3. The CDR3 bases are TGTGCCAGCAGAATTACGTTCCGACACGATCAGCCCCAGCATTTT. Protein sequence: CASRITFRHDQPQHF.

This chain links TRBV15 with TRBJ2-2; tentative D call: TRBD2 (5 bases). CDR1 and CDR2 from the germline V gene are LNHNV and YYDKDF (reference sequence). The CDR3 is 14 residues long. V shed 5 bases and J shed 6 bases, with 13 bases lying between them. CDR3 amino acids: CATSSRHGAGELFF. Written as DNA, the CDR3 is TGTGCCACCAGCTCACGACACGGGGCCGGGGAGCTGTTTTTT.

CDR3 sequence reads: CASSERAGADTQYF. The CDR3 DNA is TGTGCCAGCAGTGAGAGAGCGGGAGCAGATACGCAGTATTTT. The chain employs TRBV6-1 and TRBJ2-3, with 8 positions matching TRBD2. V lost 3 bases and J lost 4; bases outside the gene matches: 3. The CDR3 has 14 amino acids. The germline gives CDR1 MNHNS, CDR2 SASEGT.

V and J are TRBV5-1 and TRBJ2-2, with D possibly matching TRBD2 (5 bases). Deletions cut 0 bases from V and 0 bases from J, with 6 bases between. This CDR3 has 15 amino acids. Germline V CDR1 and CDR2: SGHRS, YFSETQ. The CDR3 sequence is CASSLGAANTGELFF. DNA of the CDR3: TGCGCCAGCAGCTTGGGAGCGGCGAACACCGGGGAGCTGTTTTTT.

As DNA, the CDR3 is TGTGCCAGCAGTTTCTGGACTGTCTCTGGAAACACCATATATTTT. This codes for CASSFWTVSGNTIYF. This chain connects TRBV28 to TRBJ1-3, with no clear D. The CDR3 covers 15 residues. Germline V gene data show CDR1 as MDHEN and CDR2 as SYDVKM. Trimming removed 3 bases from V and 0 bases from J, with 9 bases in between.

This chain links TRBV6-6 with TRBJ1-4; 9 bases align to TRBD1. V was pared by 0 bases and J by 8 bases, with 4 bases of the junction left unmatched. This CDR3 region has 15 residues. Germline assignment: CDR1 MNHNY and CDR2 SVGAGI (reference sequence). This CDR3 reads CASSYSDRGGEKLFF. In nucleotides, the CDR3 is TGTGCCAGCAGTTACTCGGACAGGGGAGGGGAAAAACTGTTTTTT.

This clone appeared once. V gene TRBV11-3 combines with J gene TRBJ1-1; no reliable D call. Looked up from germline, CDR1 is SGHNT and CDR2 is YENEEA. The CDR3 contains 13 residues. Trimming took 3 bases from V and 1 from J, leaving 6 bases between them. CDR3: CASSFSGNTEAFF. In DNA, the CDR3 is TGTGCCAGCAGCTTTTCGGGGAACACTGAAGCTTTCTTT.

This clone was seen a handful of times. V is TRBV30 and J is TRBJ1-3; D is ambiguous. Germline loops: CDR1 GTSNPN, CDR2 SVGIG (reference sequence). V gave up 5 bases and J gave up 0 bases, with 8 bases separating them. The CDR3 spans 13 residues. The CDR3 DNA sequence: TGTGCCTGGTCGGGAGCCTCTGGAAACACCATATATTTT. Translating gives CAWSGASGNTIYF.

The chain joins TRBV18 to TRBJ1-1; 7 bases agree with TRBD1. Per germline, CDR1 KGHSH and CDR2 LQKENI. This CDR3 is 14 amino acids long. J was trimmed by 1 base and V by 5 bases; bases with no gene match: 4. CDR3 bases: TGTGCCAGCTCAAAACAGGGGAGGAACACTGAAGCTTTCTTT. Protein: CASSKQGRNTEAFF.

This chain joins TRBV25-1 and TRBJ1-5; D remains ambiguous. The CDR3 extends over 14 amino acids. V lost 0 bases and J lost 0, with 3 bases in between. The germline V gene has CDR1 MGHDK and CDR2 SYGVNS. The CDR3 loop reads CASSEYSSNQPQHF. CDR3 coding DNA: TGTGCCAGCAGTGAATATAGTAGCAATCAGCCCCAGCATTTT.